Presented here are 8 T cell receptor beta chains from one specimen sequenced in a study of blood T cell repertoires in COVID-19. This table comes from immunoSEQ multiplex PCR, and its TCRdb copy is limited to in-frame clones, with some not included. The sample yields approximately 360,000 clones, 90% seen once. Specimen: peripheral blood. The receptors shown here come from a man between 18 and 29 years old with active or convalescent COVID-19.

The genes are TRBV5-1 and TRBJ1-2; tentatively, D is TRBD1 (6 bases). Germline V gene data show CDR1 as SGHRS and CDR2 as YFSETQ. This CDR3 has 15 amino acids. V gave up 2 bases and J gave up 8 bases, with 19 bases separating them. The CDR3 here is CASSFYRVGEEGYTF. CDR3 bases: TGCGCCAGCAGCTTCTACAGGGTCGGCGAGGAGGGCTACACCTTC.

CDR3 loop: CAISESGRGEKLFF. The CDR3 region has the DNA TGTGCCATCAGTGAGTCTGGGAGGGGTGAAAAACTGTTTTTT. The chain joins TRBV10-3 to TRBJ1-4; tentatively, D is TRBD1 (5 bases). The CDR3 has 14 amino acids. Germline V gene sequence: CDR1 ENHRY, CDR2 SYGVKD. V lost 0 bases, J lost 7 bases, and 9 bases lay in between.

The V call is TRBV12-3 or TRBV12-4, the J call TRBJ1-1; D ambiguous. The CDR3 is 12 residues long. V lost 7 bases to trimming and J lost 10 bases, with 16 bases between them. CDR3 amino acids: CASTTAGVGAFF. In DNA form, the CDR3 reads TGTGCCAGCACCACCGCCGGGGTGGGAGCTTTCTTT.

DNA for the CDR3: TGTGCCAGCAGCTTAGACCAGAGGGCTGGGGAGACCCAGTACTTC. Encoded protein: CASSLDQRAGETQYF. V gene TRBV11-2 combines with J gene TRBJ2-5; a weak D match, TRBD2 (5 bases). The CDR3 consists of 15 residues. Trimming left V 0 bases short and J 5 bases short, with 13 bases between. Germline V CDR1 and CDR2: SGHAT, FQNNGV.

This clone was counted a single time. This chain joins TRBV28 and TRBJ2-2; tentative D call: TRBD1 (5 bases). The CDR3 runs to 15 residues. The ends were cut back, 6 bases at V and 3 bases at J, with 14 bases in the middle. Looked up from germline, CDR1 is MDHEN and CDR2 is SYDVKM. Here the CDR3 reads CASSSWGRDTGELFF. CDR3 nucleotide sequence: TGTGCCAGCAGCAGTTGGGGCAGGGACACCGGGGAGCTGTTTTTT.

The rearrangement joins TRBV7-8 to TRBJ2-7; no reliable D call. This CDR3 contains 14 residues. Germline CDR1 is SGHVS and CDR2 is FQNEAQ. With 2 bases removed from V and 2 bases from J, the gap between germline ends came to 10 bases. The CDR3 spells CASSLYPQAYEQYF. The CDR3 bases are TGTGCCAGCAGCTTATACCCCCAGGCCTACGAGCAGTACTTC.

The CDR3 nucleotides are TGTGCCACCAGCCCGGGACAGGGGAGCAATCAGCCCCAGCATTTT. Its protein is CATSPGQGSNQPQHF. The chain is built from TRBV24-1 and TRBJ1-5; 10 bases are shared with TRBD1. The CDR3 is 15 amino acids. Germline loops: CDR1 KGHDR, CDR2 SFDVKD. V gave up 7 bases and J gave up 1 base; unmatched junction bases: 3.

As concerns this clone: Only one base separates this from a far larger clonotype, so it likely reflects a read error. V and J are TRBV5-5 and TRBJ1-5, with D perhaps TRBD1 (6 bases). The V and J ends lost 1 base and 1 base respectively, with 6 bases between them. Looked up from germline, CDR1 is SGHKS and CDR2 is YYEKEE (reference sequence). The CDR3 is 14 amino acids. CDR3: CASSLRGSNQPQHF. Here the CDR3 DNA reads TGTGCCAGCAGCTTGAGGGGGAGCAATCAGCCCCAGCATTTT.